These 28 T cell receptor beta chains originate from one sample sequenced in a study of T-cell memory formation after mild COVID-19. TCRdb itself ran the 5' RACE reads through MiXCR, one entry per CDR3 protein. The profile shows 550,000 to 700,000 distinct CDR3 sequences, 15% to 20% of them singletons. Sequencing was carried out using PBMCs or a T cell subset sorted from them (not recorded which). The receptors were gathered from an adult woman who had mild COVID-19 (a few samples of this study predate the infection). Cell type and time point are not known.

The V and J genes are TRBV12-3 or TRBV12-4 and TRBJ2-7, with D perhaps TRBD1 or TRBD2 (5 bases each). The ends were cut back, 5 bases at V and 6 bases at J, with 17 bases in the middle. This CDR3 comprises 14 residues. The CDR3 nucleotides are TGTGCCAGCAGTACCTCACCCCAGAGGGGCGAGCAGTACTTC. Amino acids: CASSTSPQRGEQYF.

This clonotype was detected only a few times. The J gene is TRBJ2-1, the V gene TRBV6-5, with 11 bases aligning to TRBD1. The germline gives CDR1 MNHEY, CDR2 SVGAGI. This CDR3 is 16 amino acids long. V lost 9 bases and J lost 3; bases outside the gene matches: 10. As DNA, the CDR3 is TGTGCCAGTAAGCAGGACAGGGGGCGGGTCTACAATGAGCAGTTCTTC. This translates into CASKQDRGRVYNEQFF.

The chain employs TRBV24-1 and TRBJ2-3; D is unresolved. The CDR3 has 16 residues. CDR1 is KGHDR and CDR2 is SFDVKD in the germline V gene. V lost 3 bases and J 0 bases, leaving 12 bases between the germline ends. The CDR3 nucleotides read TGTGCCACCAGTGATCCTGACGGACCCAGCACAGATACGCAGTATTTT. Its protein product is CATSDPDGPSTDTQYF.

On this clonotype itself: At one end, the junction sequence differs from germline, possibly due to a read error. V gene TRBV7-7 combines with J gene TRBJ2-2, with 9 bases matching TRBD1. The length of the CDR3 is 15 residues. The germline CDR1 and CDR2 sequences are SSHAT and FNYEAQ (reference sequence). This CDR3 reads CASSLGTGYAGELFF. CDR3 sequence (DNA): TGTGCTAGCAGCTTAGGGACAGGGTACGCCGGGGAGCTGTTTTTT.

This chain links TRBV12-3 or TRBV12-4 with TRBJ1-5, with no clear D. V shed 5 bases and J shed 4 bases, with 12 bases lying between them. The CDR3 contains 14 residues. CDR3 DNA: TGTGCCAGCAGTCCACCGGGAGGGAATCAGCCCCAGCATTTT. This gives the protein CASSPPGGNQPQHF.

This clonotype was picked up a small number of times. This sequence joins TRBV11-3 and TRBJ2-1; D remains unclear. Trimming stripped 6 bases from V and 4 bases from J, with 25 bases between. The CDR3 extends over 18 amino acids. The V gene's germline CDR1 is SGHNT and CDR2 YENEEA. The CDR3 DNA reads TGTGCCAGCAGTCCTGGCTGGATAGGGTCCAAGCCTTACAATGAGCAGTTCTTC. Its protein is CASSPGWIGSKPYNEQFF.

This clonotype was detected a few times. Here the CDR3 DNA reads TGTGCCAGCAGCTTAGTGGTCACCGGAAGGGTATCATCACCCCTCCACTTT. Residues: CASSLVVTGRVSSPLHF. The chain recombines TRBV7-2 with TRBJ1-6; D uncertain. Germline V gene sequence: CDR1 SGHTA, CDR2 FQGNSA. CDR3 length equals 17 residues. Trimming shortened V by 1 base and J by 10 bases, and 20 bases separated the two germline ends.

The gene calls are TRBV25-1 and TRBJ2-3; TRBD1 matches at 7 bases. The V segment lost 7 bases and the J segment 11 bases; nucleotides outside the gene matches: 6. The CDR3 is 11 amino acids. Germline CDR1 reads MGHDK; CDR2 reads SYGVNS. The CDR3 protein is CASTGQERQYF. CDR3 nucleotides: TGTGCCAGCACAGGACAGGAGCGGCAGTATTTT. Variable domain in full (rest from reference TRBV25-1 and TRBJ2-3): EADIYQTPRYLVIGTGKKITLECSQTMGHDKMYWYQQDPGMELHLIHYSYGVNSTEKGDLSSESTVSRIRTEHFPLTLESARPSHTSQYLCASTGQERQYFGPGTRLTVL.

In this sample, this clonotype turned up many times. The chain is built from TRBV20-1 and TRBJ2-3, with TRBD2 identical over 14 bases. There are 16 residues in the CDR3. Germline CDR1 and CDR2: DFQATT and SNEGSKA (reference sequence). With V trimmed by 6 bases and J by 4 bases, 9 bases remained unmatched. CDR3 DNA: TGCAGTGCGTTGGGGGGACTAGCGGGAGTTTCAGATACGCAGTATTTT. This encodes CSALGGLAGVSDTQYF.

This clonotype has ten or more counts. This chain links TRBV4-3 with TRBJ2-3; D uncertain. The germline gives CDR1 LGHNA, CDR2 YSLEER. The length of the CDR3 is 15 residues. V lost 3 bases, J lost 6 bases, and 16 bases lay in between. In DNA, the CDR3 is TGCGCCAGCAGCCAGGAAACCTCGGAGTCGGATACGCAGTATTTT. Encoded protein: CASSQETSESDTQYF.

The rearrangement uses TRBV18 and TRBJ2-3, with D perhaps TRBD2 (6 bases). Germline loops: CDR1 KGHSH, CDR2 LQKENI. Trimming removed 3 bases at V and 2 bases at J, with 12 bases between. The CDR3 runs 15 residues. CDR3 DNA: TGTGCCAGCTCACCCGCGGGGCTCAACACAGATACGCAGTATTTT. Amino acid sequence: CASSPAGLNTDTQYF. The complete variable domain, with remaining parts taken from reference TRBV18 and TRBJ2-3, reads NAGVMQNPRHLVRRRGQEARLRCSPMKGHSHVYWYRQLPEEGLKFMVYLQKENIIDESGMPKERFSAEFPKEGPSILRIQQVVRGDSAAYFCASSPAGLNTDTQYFGPGTRLTVL.

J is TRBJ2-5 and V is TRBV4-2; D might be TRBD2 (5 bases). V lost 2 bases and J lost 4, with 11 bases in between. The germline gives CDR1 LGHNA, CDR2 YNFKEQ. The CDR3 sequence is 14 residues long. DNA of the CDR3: TGTGCCAGCAGCCAAACAGAGGGTGGAGAGACCCAGTACTTC. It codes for CASSQTEGGETQYF.

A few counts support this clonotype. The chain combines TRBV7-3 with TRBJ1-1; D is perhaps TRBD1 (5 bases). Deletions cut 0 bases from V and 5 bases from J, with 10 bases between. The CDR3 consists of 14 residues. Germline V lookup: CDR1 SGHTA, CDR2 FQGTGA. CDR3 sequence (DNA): TGTGCCAGCAGCTTAACAGGGGCGGTTACTGAAGCTTTCTTT. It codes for CASSLTGAVTEAFF.

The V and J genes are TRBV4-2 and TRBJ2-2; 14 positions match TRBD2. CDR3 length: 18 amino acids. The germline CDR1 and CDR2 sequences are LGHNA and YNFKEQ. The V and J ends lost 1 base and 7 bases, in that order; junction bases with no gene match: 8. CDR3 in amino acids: CASSQVGLAGGDIGELFF. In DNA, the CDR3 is TGTGCCAGCAGCCAAGTAGGACTAGCGGGGGGTGATATCGGGGAGCTGTTTTTT.

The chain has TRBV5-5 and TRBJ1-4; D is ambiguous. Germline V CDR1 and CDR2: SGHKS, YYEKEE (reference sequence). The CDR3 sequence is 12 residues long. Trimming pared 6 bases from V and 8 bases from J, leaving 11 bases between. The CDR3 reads CASIGPSEKLFF. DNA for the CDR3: TGTGCCAGCATAGGGCCATCCGAAAAACTGTTTTTT.

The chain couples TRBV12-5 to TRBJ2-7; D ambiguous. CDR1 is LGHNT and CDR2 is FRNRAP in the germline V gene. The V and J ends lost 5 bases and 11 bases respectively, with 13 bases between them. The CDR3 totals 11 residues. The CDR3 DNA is TGTGCTAGTGGTATCGTCGGACCTGAGTACTTC. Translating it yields CASGIVGPEYF.

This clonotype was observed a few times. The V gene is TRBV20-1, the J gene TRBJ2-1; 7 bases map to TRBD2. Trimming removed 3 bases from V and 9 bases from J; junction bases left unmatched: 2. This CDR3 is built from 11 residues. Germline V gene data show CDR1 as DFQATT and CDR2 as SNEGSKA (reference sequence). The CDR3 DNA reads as TGCAGTGCTAGGGGGGGGACTGAGCAGTTCTTC. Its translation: CSARGGTEQFF.

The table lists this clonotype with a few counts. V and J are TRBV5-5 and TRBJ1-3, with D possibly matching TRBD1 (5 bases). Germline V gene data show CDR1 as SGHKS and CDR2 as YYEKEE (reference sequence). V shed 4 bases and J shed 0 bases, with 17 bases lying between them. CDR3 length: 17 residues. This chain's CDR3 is CASSPAGDQRSGNTIYF. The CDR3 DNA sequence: TGTGCCAGCAGCCCGGCCGGGGACCAACGCTCTGGAAACACCATATATTTT.

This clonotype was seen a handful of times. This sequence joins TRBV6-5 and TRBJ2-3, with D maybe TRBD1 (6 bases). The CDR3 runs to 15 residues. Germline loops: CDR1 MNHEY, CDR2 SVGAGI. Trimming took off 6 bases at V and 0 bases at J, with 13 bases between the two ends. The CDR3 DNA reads TGTGCCAGCAGCCACCTGGACAGTAGCACAGATACGCAGTATTTT. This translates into CASSHLDSSTDTQYF.

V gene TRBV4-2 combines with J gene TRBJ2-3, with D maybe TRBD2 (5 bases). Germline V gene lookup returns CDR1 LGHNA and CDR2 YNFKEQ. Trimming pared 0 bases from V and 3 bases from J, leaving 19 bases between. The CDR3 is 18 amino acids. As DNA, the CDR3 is TGTGCCAGCAGCCAAGAGGAATTGAGCCCTCGGGGTACAGATACGCAGTATTTT. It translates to CASSQEELSPRGTDTQYF.

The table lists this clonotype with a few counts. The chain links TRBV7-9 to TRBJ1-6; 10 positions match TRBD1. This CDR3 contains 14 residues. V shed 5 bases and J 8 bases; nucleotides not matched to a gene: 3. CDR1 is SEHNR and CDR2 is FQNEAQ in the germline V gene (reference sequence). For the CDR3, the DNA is TGTGCCAGCAGCGTCGGGACAGGGGATTCACCCCTCCACTTT. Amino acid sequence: CASSVGTGDSPLHF.

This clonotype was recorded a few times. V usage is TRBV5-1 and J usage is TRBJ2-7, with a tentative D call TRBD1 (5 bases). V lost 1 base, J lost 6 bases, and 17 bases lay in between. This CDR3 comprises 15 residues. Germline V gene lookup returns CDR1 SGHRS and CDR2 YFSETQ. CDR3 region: CASSLSAEPGFEQYF. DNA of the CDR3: TGCGCCAGCAGCTTGTCCGCCGAACCAGGGTTCGAGCAGTACTTC. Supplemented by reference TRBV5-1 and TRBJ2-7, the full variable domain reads KAGVTQTPRYLIKTRGQQVTLSCSPISGHRSVSWYQQTPGQGLQFLFEYFSETQRNKGNFPGRFSGRQFSNSRSEMNVSTLELGDSALYLCASSLSAEPGFEQYFGPGTRLTVT.

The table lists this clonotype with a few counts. The CDR3 sequence: CASSQEGGLYLTYNEQFF. CDR3 DNA: TGCGCCAGCAGCCAAGAGGGGGGACTGTACTTAACCTACAATGAGCAGTTCTTC. The chain uses TRBV4-3 and TRBJ2-1; perhaps TRBD2 as D (6 bases). CDR3 size: 18 residues. Germline V gives CDR1 LGHNA, CDR2 YSLEER. V lost 0 bases, J lost 2 bases, and 17 bases lay in between.

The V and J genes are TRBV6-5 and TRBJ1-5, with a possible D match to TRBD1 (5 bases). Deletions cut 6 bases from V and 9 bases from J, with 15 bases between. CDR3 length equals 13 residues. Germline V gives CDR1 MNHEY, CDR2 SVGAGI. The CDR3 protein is CASSRDSARPQHF. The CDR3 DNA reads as TGTGCCAGCAGCCGCGACAGCGCACGGCCCCAGCATTTT.

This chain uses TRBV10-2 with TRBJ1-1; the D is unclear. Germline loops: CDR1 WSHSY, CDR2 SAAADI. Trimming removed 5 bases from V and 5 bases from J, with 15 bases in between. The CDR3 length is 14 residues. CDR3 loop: CASSTDVTWTEAFF. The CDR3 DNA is TGCGCCAGCAGTACTGATGTAACGTGGACTGAAGCTTTCTTT.

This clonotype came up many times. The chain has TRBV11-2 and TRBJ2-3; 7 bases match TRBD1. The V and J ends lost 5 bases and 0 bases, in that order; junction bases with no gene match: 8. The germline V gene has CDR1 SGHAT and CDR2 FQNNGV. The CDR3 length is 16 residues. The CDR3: CASSAGTAPSTDTQYF. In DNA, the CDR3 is TGTGCCAGCAGCGCCGGGACAGCCCCTAGCACAGATACGCAGTATTTT.

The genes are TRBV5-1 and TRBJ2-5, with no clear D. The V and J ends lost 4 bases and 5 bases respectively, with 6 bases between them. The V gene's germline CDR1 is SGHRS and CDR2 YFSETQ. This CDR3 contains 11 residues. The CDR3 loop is CASSKVETQYF. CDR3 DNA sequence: TGCGCCAGCAGCAAAGTGGAGACCCAGTACTTC.

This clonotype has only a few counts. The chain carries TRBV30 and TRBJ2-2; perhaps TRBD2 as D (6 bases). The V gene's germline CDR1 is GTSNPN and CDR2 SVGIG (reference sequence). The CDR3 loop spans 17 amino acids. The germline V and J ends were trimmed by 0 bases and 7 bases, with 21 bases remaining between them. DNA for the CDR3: TGTGCCTGGAGTGTGTATGTCCCAGGAGGGGAAGGCGGGGAGCTGTTTTTT. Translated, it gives CAWSVYVPGGEGGELFF.